This entry describes one TCR beta chain. Its antigen remains unidentified. Per-base quality was not reported, and no clone a single base away is much larger than it. The sample comes from a study of cytomegalovirus exposure and HLA in healthy donors (dated by TCRdb to the late 2010s). In terms of the full investigation: According to an earlier analysis of several hundred of the donors, some 170 million T cells yielded approximately 120 million unique TCR beta sequences and approximately 300 Gb of sequence data. The T cell repertoires of around 670 subjects were profiled by immunosequencing and related to cytomegalovirus serostatus. The study was designed to test whether signatures of past pathogen exposure could be identified by cataloging public T cell receptors. An earlier analysis of 587 of the donors used high-throughput TCR beta sequencing to judge whether each TCR beta V gene segment behaved as functional or pseudogenic. Donor age, sex, ethnicity and CMV serostatus were compiled alongside the repertoire data. The later analysis used no new phenotypic data to find candidate immune exposures, relying instead on TCR beta sequences and their occurrence across donors. Of the roughly 400 genotyped donors, 75% to 85% were placed in the genetic ancestry cluster associated with self-reported Caucasian donors. To predict cytomegalovirus infection status, the study combined high-throughput TCR immunosequencing, statistical association of individual TCRs with disease status, and machine learning. HLA typing included class I and class II loci at four-digit resolution. An early release that covered 640 HLA-typed donors contained approximately 300 gigabases of sequencing data and roughly 84 million unique TCR sequences. A later analysis re-examined previously published TCR beta repertoires from 500 to 700 donors and added high-resolution HLA genotyping to investigate patterns of TCR occurrence. Every discovery cohort repertoire had been produced on one sequencing platform. A separate validation cohort of 100 to 150 different subjects was used in addition to the 666-subject first cohort. Typing coverage differed by locus: A, B, C, DRB1 and DQB1 were typed in about 620-640 donors, DQA1 in about 500, DPA1 in over 600, and DPB1 in 472. About 5 DR-DQ haplotypes were handled as single units for association and clustering, since linkage in the cohort was strong. Among some 410 genotyped donors of the cohort, an average of approximately 230,000 unique TCR beta nucleotide sequences were sequenced per donor, roughly 18% of them non-productive. In a later genetic analysis, genome-wide SNP genotypes for about 65% of the 666 donors were used, and that subset was treated as a discovery cohort. Study-wide conclusions, independent of this receptor: An association between a missense DCLRE1C variant and V-gene and J-gene trimming of TCR beta chains was found in a later genetic analysis and replicated in an independent cohort. Strong co-occurrence of HLA alleles, especially DR and DQ, made assigning TCR associations to individual alleles difficult. According to a later analysis, most CMV-associated TCR beta chains appeared to be HLA-restricted, and the HLA associations seemed to be driven largely by CMV exposure. Approximately 18 rarely observed V segments, including chromosome 9 orphons, were excluded from the earlier analysis of approximately 500 of the donors because counts were too low. This cohort had only TCR beta chains sequenced, and the lack of alpha or paired-chain data limited which features could be detected. In an earlier analysis of approximately 590 of the donors, most TCR beta V segments appeared in productive rearrangements about 87% or about 30% of the time, broadly matching IMGT annotations. According to a later genetic analysis, donors in an Asian-associated ancestry cluster had fewer N-insertions in productive TCRs than the roughly 700-donor mean. A total of fewer than 200 TCR beta chains were listed by the study as associated with cytomegalovirus. A later analysis reported that several top co-occurrence clusters appeared linked to parvovirus B19, influenza, CMV and Epstein-Barr virus. For the cohort, immune exposure information was limited to CMV serostatus. Because HLA typing was unavailable for some donors at each locus, only the typed subset was used in association tests. A further reported finding was that TCR beta sequences accurately predicted the HLA-A and HLA-B alleles for most subjects in the first cohort. Compared with equally common non-associated chains, HLA-associated TCR beta chains in a later analysis were more clonally expanded and had lower generation probabilities. Correlated functional status among segregating V segments might be attributable to linkage disequilibrium, but an unknown experimental factor could not be ruled out. A few of the identified cytomegalovirus-associated TCR beta chains were confirmed in vitro to be specific for cytomegalovirus antigens. In a later analysis, about 16,000 TCR beta sequences were associated with specific HLA alleles at a false discovery rate of 0.05. Most TCR sequences were seen in very few donors, while some public TCRs were found in many individuals. Presence/absence analyses assumed roughly uniform sequencing depth across donors, an assumption that may not hold. In a later analysis, the rate of TCR association differed among HLA loci, with DRB1 alleles having the most associated TCRs and HLA-C alleles having the fewest. The classifier was reported to diagnose cytomegalovirus status with high specificity and sensitivity in both the original and validation cohorts. It was suggested by the authors that the approach could potentially be generalized to other disease states and immunological phenotypes. The 87-base-pair reads could not distinguish some IMGT-functional V segments, including TRBV6-2 and TRBV6-3, so those segments were excluded. A group of highly shared sequence variants was considered likely to be a technical artifact of the sequencing pipeline.

The library came from the immunoSEQ multiplex PCR assay. A mixture of 60 forward primers for TCR Vbeta segments and 13 reverse primers for TCR Jbeta segments was used in the multiplex PCR. The CDR3 region of rearranged TCR beta genes was amplified from genomic DNA by a multiplex PCR assay. The Illumina HiSeq System was used to sequence the amplified TCR beta libraries as 87-base-pair reads. On the authors' methods: Across the 700 or so repertoires, a later analysis counted 78 million or so unique TCR beta chains, 9.5 million to 13 million of which were shared by at least two donors. A nearest-neighbor algorithm error-corrected the raw reads and collapsed the reads into unique sequences, merging closely related sequences to remove PCR and sequencing errors. CDR3 sequences were aligned to IMGT reference sequences to assign V, D and J gene segments. Each retained sequence needed at least a six-nucleotide match to both a V gene segment and a J gene segment. A rearrangement counted as productive if the CDR3 had no stop codons and remained in frame with V and J, and every other rearrangement counted as non-productive. CDR3 was defined according to IMGT convention as the region running from the second conserved V-encoded cysteine to the conserved J-encoded phenylalanine. Sequences without an unambiguous match to a single V gene segment were excluded from the earlier analysis of a few hundred of the donors. An earlier analysis of roughly 590 of the donors called V segments functional above 56.7% productive rearrangements and segregating when the between-donor standard deviation exceeded 5%. A statistical classification framework was built for diagnosing cytomegalovirus status from the catalog of TCR beta chain sequences. In a later analysis, TCR nucleotide sequences were compared against IMGT/GENE-DB human TR gene sequences so that V and J genes could be assigned. The TCRdist pipeline was used in a later analysis to assign CDR3 sequences and most-parsimonious VDJ recombination scenarios. In a later analysis, each TCR beta chain was defined by its CDR3 amino acid sequence together with its V-gene family, and reads lacking a unique V-gene family were excluded. In a later analysis, 550 to 650 highly shared, low-generation-probability nucleotide sequences were removed to address suspected cross-contamination and a sequencing artifact. A later analysis calculated a clonal expansion index for each public chain from normalized within-repertoire ranks of inferred template counts. Generation probabilities in a later analysis came from a VDJ recombination model fitted to out-of-frame rearrangements, and those results were checked against IGoR. In a later analysis, TCR-TCR, TCR-HLA and TCR-CMV co-occurrence was scored with hypergeometric tests, and a repertoire-size bias correction was applied to TCR pairs. False discovery rates were estimated in a later analysis by permuting HLA or CMV assignments 20 times. In a later analysis, co-occurring TCRs were grouped using DBSCAN, and TCRdist sequence similarity was added for clustering within HLA-allele-positive subsets. For co-occurrence clustering, repertoires with fewer than 30,000 or more than 120,000 public chains were excluded, along with five repertoires with anomalous nucleotide sharing. Here the immuneACCESS table is served through TCRdb, limited to in-frame sequences with V and J called. Missing clones are a known gap in these copies; in checked studies unresolved V genes cover under half, and the rest lacks a known reason. That table is the source of V, J and clone size, and D and trimming were worked out from the DNA. The sample table shows tens of thousands of clones, and approximately 79% are seen once. The top ten clonotypes cover roughly 3% of the sample.

From the germline V gene (reference sequence), CDR1 is SGHNT and CDR2 is YYREEE. The CDR3 has 14 amino acids, counting the end cysteine and phenylalanine. Only the CDR3 portion is preserved as DNA: 42 bases, with reading frame beginning at the first base. Trimming leaves V shorter by 2 bases and J shorter by 5 bases, with the junction holding 4 bases beyond the gene matches. The cohort consisted of approximately 690 healthy bone marrow donors. At the time of sampling, every cohort member was nominally healthy, though immune exposures that went unrecorded were likely present. The donor was CMV seronegative and was included in the group of 352 seronegative cohort members. Every donor gave a peripheral blood sample, and the peripheral blood mononuclear cells from that sample were used for TCR beta sequencing. The Qiagen DNeasy Blood Extraction Kit was used to extract genomic DNA from the blood cell samples.

The sequencing sample was made of PBMCs. This receptor was obtained from a woman younger than 45 in good health and CMV-seronegative. The chain joins TRBV5-4 to TRBJ1-2, and 9 junction bases match TRBD1. The DNA sequence is as follows: TGTGCCAGCAGCTTCGGGACAGGGCCTTATGGCTACACCTTC. Its translation is CASSFGTGPYGYTF.